One sample yielded the 23 T cell receptor beta chains listed below, sequenced in a study of blood T cell repertoires in COVID-19. TCRdb keeps only in-frame clones here, not all; method: immunoSEQ multiplex PCR. This sample yields around 140,000 clones, of which around 87% are seen a single time; more than 2% belongs to the top ten. Sequencing was carried out using peripheral blood. These receptors came from a man in his 70s with active COVID-19.

The chain has TRBV28 and TRBJ1-4; D is perhaps TRBD1 (6 bases). Trimming stripped 7 bases from V and 11 bases from J, with 20 bases between. CDR3 length equals 14 residues. Germline-derived CDR1 and CDR2 are MDHEN and SYDVKM. The CDR3 bases are TGTGCCAGCAAAAGGCCAGGCCCAAGGGGGAAACTGTTTTTT. This codes for CASKRPGPRGKLFF.

The gene calls are TRBV18 and TRBJ1-1; tentative D call: TRBD1 (5 bases). Germline V CDR1 and CDR2: KGHSH, LQKENI. Trimming cost V 0 bases and J 4 bases, with 15 bases left between them. This CDR3 region has 16 residues. The CDR3: CASSPPRMGQFTEAFF. The CDR3 nucleotides read TGTGCCAGCTCACCACCCCGGATGGGGCAGTTCACTGAAGCTTTCTTT.

The chain recombines TRBV9 with TRBJ2-2, with 7 positions matching TRBD1. With V trimmed by 6 bases and J by 1 base, 9 bases remained unmatched. This CDR3 is built from 16 residues. Germline CDR1 SGDLS, CDR2 YYNGEE. The CDR3 DNA reads TGTGCCAGCAATAGCTGGGGGACAGAGAACACCGGGGAGCTGTTTTTT. It specifies CASNSWGTENTGELFF.

The genes are TRBV6-2 or TRBV6-3 and TRBJ2-5; 13 bases line up with TRBD2. Germline lookup yields CDR1 MNHEY and CDR2 SVGEGT. The CDR3 totals 19 residues. J gave up 4 bases and V 6 bases, and 17 bases lay outside the gene matches. CDR3 DNA sequence: TGTGCCAGCAGCTCTGGGACTAGCGGGATCGGTTGGAAAGGAGAGACCCAGTACTTC. Its translation is CASSSGTSGIGWKGETQYF.

The rearrangement joins TRBV3-1 (or the pseudogene TRBV3-2) to TRBJ1-5, with 11 positions matching TRBD1. J was trimmed by 4 bases and V by 4 bases; bases with no gene match: 3. Germline V gene sequence: CDR1 LGHDT, CDR2 YNNKEL (reference sequence). This CDR3 is built from 15 residues. The CDR3 loop reads CASSLGTGGNQPQHF. The CDR3 DNA follows: TGTGCCAGCAGCCTGGGGACAGGGGGGAATCAGCCCCAGCATTTT.

V gene TRBV14 combines with J gene TRBJ2-1; a possible D gene is TRBD2 (5 bases). This CDR3 contains 13 residues. Trimming cost V 4 bases and J 12 bases, with 16 bases left between them. Germline-derived CDR1 and CDR2 are SGHDN and FVKESK. In nucleotides, the CDR3 is TGTGCCAGCAGCCCCGGACTGGTCCGGGGGCAGTTCTTC. Encoded protein: CASSPGLVRGQFF.

The chain uses TRBV6-5 and TRBJ2-3; 15 bases agree with TRBD2. J lost 5 bases, V lost 6 bases, and 3 bases had no gene match. From germline, CDR1 is MNHEY and CDR2 SVGAGI. The CDR3 spans 15 residues. The CDR3 region has the DNA TGTGCCAGCAGGTGGACTAGCGGGAGGGGAGATACGCAGTATTTT. Translated: CASRWTSGRGDTQYF.

This clone was seen just once. The chain links TRBV28 to TRBJ1-6, with TRBD1 identical over 9 bases. The germline V gene encodes CDR1 MDHEN and CDR2 SYDVKM. CDR3 size: 15 residues. V was clipped by 3 bases and J by 9 bases; unmatched bases: 6. The chain's CDR3 is CASSFPGQGISPLHF. CDR3 in DNA: TGTGCCAGCAGTTTTCCGGGACAGGGAATTTCACCCCTCCACTTT.

The chain has TRBV3-1 (or the pseudogene TRBV3-2) and TRBJ2-5, with TRBD1 identical over 9 bases. Germline values: CDR1 LGHDT, CDR2 YNNKEL (reference sequence). V lost 6 bases, J lost 2 bases, and 13 bases stayed unmatched. This CDR3 is built from 17 residues. Here the CDR3 reads CASRPSGDRVTQETQYF. CDR3 nucleotide sequence: TGTGCCAGCAGGCCGAGTGGGGACAGGGTAACTCAAGAGACCCAGTACTTC.

This chain links TRBV5-8 with TRBJ2-7; D ambiguous. CDR1 and CDR2 (germline): SGHTS, YDEGEE. The CDR3 is made up of 11 amino acids. V lost 4 bases, J lost 4 bases, and 6 bases lay in between. The CDR3 loop is CASSLPYEQYF. The CDR3, as DNA: TGTGCCAGCAGCCTACCATACGAGCAGTACTTC.

The chain recombines TRBV6-5 with TRBJ2-1; 9 bases line up with TRBD2. V was pared by 6 bases and J by 13 bases, with 10 bases of the junction left unmatched. This CDR3 is 13 amino acids long. The germline gives CDR1 MNHEY, CDR2 SVGAGI. The CDR3: CASSSPGGRVQFF. The DNA of the CDR3 is TGTGCCAGCAGCTCCCCAGGCGGGAGGGTTCAGTTCTTC.

This clone was detected once. The chain uses TRBV20-1 and TRBJ2-7; D is unresolved. Germline CDR1 is DFQATT and CDR2 is SNEGSKA (reference sequence). The V end lost 6 bases, the J end lost 3 bases, and 9 bases lay between the germline ends. The CDR3 has 11 amino acids. The CDR3 here is CSARALYEQYF. CDR3 DNA sequence: TGCAGTGCCCGAGCCCTCTACGAGCAGTACTTC.

This rearrangement joins TRBV6-2 or TRBV6-3 to TRBJ2-1, with TRBD2 as a possible D gene (6 bases). Trimming removed 4 bases at V and 3 bases at J, with 13 bases between. The CDR3 is made up of 15 amino acids. Germline CDR1 MNHEY, CDR2 SVGEGT. The CDR3 is CASSLGGDGYNEQFF. CDR3 DNA sequence: TGTGCCAGCAGTTTGGGGGGAGACGGCTACAATGAGCAGTTCTTC.

The rearrangement uses TRBV5-4 and TRBJ2-1; maybe TRBD1 (5 bases). The ends were cut back, 4 bases at V and 1 base at J, with 12 bases in the middle. The germline CDR1 and CDR2 sequences are SGHNT and YYREEE (reference sequence). CDR3 length equals 15 residues. CDR3 protein: CASSATGMSYNEQFF. CDR3 nucleotides: TGTGCCAGCAGCGCCACAGGTATGTCCTACAATGAGCAGTTCTTC. Full variable domain (missing parts from reference TRBV5-4 and TRBJ2-1): ETGVTQSPTHLIKTRGQQVTLRCSSQSGHNTVSWYQQALGQGPQFIFQYYREEENGRGNFPPRFSGLQFPNYSSELNVNALELDDSALYLCASSATGMSYNEQFFGPGTRLTVL.

The chain combines TRBV21-1 with TRBJ2-7; the DNA was not used to check the table's D call, TRBD2. TRBV21-1 is noted as a pseudogene. The CDR3 length is 17 residues. CDR3 nucleotides: TGTGCCAGCAGCCACCTGGGACTAGCGGGAGGGCCCGCCGAGCAGTACTTC. Translating gives CASSHLGLAGGPAEQYF.

V gene TRBV18 combines with J gene TRBJ2-2, with TRBD2 identical over 12 bases. Germline loops: CDR1 KGHSH, CDR2 LQKENI. This CDR3 has 20 amino acids. Unmatched junction bases numbered 14, after V lost 3 bases and J lost 3 bases. CDR3 sequence: CASSPHGTLAGGMYTGELFF. The CDR3 DNA sequence: TGTGCCAGCTCACCCCACGGGACACTAGCGGGAGGTATGTACACCGGGGAGCTGTTTTTT.

The J gene is TRBJ2-1, the V gene TRBV10-3; the D gene is possibly TRBD2 (5 bases). Germline lookup yields CDR1 ENHRY and CDR2 SYGVKD. This CDR3 is built from 12 residues. V was shortened by 6 bases and J by 6 bases, with 9 bases between the two germline ends. The CDR3 loop is CAISSEGNEQFF. In DNA, the CDR3 is TGTGCCATCAGCTCCGAGGGCAATGAGCAGTTCTTC.

The genes are TRBV7-2 and TRBJ1-2; 10 bases align to TRBD1. Trimming removed 5 bases from V and 8 bases from J; junction bases left unmatched: 11. This CDR3 region has 15 residues. Germline loops: CDR1 SGHTA, CDR2 FQGNSA. CDR3: CASSHPPGQGTGYTF. The CDR3, as DNA: TGTGCCAGCAGCCACCCCCCGGGACAGGGGACCGGCTACACCTTC. The full variable domain, in which reference TRBV7-2 and TRBJ1-2 provide the parts outside the CDR3, is GAGVSQSPSNKVTEKGKDVELRCDPISGHTALYWYRQSLGQGLEFLIYFQGNSAPDKSGLPSDRFSAERTGGSVSTLTIQRTQQEDSAVYLCASSHPPGQGTGYTFGSGTRLTVV.

The chain uses TRBV5-1 and TRBJ1-3; D unresolved. Between the trimmed V and J ends, which lost 0 bases and 0 bases, there was a span of 10 bases. The CDR3 consists of 16 residues. Germline V gene lookup returns CDR1 SGHRS and CDR2 YFSETQ. The DNA of the CDR3 is TGCGCCAGCAGCTTGGCCCCTGCGGCCTCTGGAAACACCATATATTTT. Translated: CASSLAPAASGNTIYF.

The genes are TRBV23-1 and TRBJ1-1; D is unclear. TRBV23-1 is annotated as an ORF whose role is uncertain. The V end lost 1 base, the J end lost 7 bases, and 13 bases lay between the germline ends. The CDR3 is made up of 14 amino acids. CDR3 loop: CASSQWIGSSEAFF. The CDR3, as DNA: TGCGCCAGCAGTCAATGGATAGGGAGCAGTGAAGCTTTCTTT.

The rearrangement links TRBV28 to TRBJ1-4; no clear D gene. CDR1 MDHEN and CDR2 SYDVKM come from the germline V gene. Between the trimmed V and J ends, which lost 4 bases and 7 bases, there was a span of 7 bases. The CDR3 covers 12 residues. In DNA form, the CDR3 reads TGTGCCAGCAGTTCCCCCCGTGAAAAACTGTTTTTT. The encoded protein is CASSSPREKLFF.

This clone was seen at least ten times. V gene TRBV6-4 combines with J gene TRBJ2-7; a weak D match, TRBD1 (7 bases). The length of the CDR3 is 13 residues. CDR1 MRHNA and CDR2 SNTAGT come from the germline V gene. Trimming took off 6 bases at V and 7 bases at J, with 16 bases between the two ends. The CDR3 sequence: CASSLAQGREQYF. As DNA, the CDR3 is TGTGCCAGCAGCCTAGCACAGGGGAGGGAGCAGTACTTC.

The chain carries TRBV6-5 and TRBJ1-6, with no clear D. Germline V lookup: CDR1 MNHEY, CDR2 SVGAGI. The germline V and J ends were trimmed by 6 bases and 3 bases, with 12 bases remaining between them. The CDR3 consists of 15 residues. The DNA for the CDR3 is TGTGCCAGCAGCGGAGGACGGGTCTATAATTCACCCCTCCACTTT. It translates to CASSGGRVYNSPLHF.